This T cell receptor beta chain came from a study of T cells after yellow fever vaccination. TCRdb called the 5' RACE reads again in MiXCR, with one record for every CDR3 protein. The repertoire consists of around 600,000 distinct CDR3 sequences, with 9% to 15% occurring once and the leading ten covering approximately 15%. This clonotype was counted only a few times. This CDR3 is built from 15 residues. After removal of 3 bases from V and 8 bases from J, the junction contained 7 bases not matched to a gene. Per germline, CDR1 SGHRS and CDR2 YFSETQ. The chain links TRBV5-1 to TRBJ1-6, with 8 bases matching TRBD1. The source was PBMCs, collected on the day of the yellow fever booster vaccination. The sequence derives from a young man who received the YFV17D yellow fever vaccine. The CDR3 here is CASSSPDRDDSPLHF. CDR3 nucleotide sequence: TGCGCCAGCAGCTCCCCGGACAGGGATGATTCACCCCTCCACTTT.